This entry features one T cell receptor beta chain sequence. An end of the junction does not agree with germline; a read error may underlie this. PCR used 60 Vbeta primers and 13 Jbeta primers. Assay: immunoSEQ multiplex PCR; the TCRdb copy retains only in-frame clones and omits some. The listing contains about 130,000 clones. The data derive from a study of cytomegalovirus exposure and HLA in healthy donors. The CDR3 has 12 residues. The germline CDR1 and CDR2 sequences are SGDLS and YYNGEE. Material for sequencing was PBMCs. The TCR originated in a man aged 18-30 years in good health and CMV-seronegative. The chain has TRBV9 and TRBJ2-3, with 7 bases identical to TRBD2. The DNA of the CDR3 is TGTGCCAGCAGCGTAGGTCGGGGGGAGCCATCTTTT. Translated: CASSVGRGEPSF.